The clone carrying this TCR beta chain was seen only a few times. The antigen is undetermined. From germline, CDR1 is ENHRY and CDR2 SYGVKD. Trimming removed 7 bases at V and 0 bases at J, with 6 bases between. The CDR3 is 13 residues long. These data are taken from a study of blood T cells in healthy people across ages. Through a sample-barcoded 5' primer and a J-beta primer mix, a second PCR was run for about 6 to 11 cycles. MiXCR, run by TCRdb on the 5' RACE reads, gives a single entry per CDR3 protein. The repertoire has about 930,000 distinct CDR3 sequences, 25% to 30% of them found once; the top ten carry roughly 10%. The study, taken as a whole, reports: The percentage of naive T cells correlated strongly with TCR beta diversity. In long-lived donors, naive CD4+ cell counts and diversity exceeded those of aged donors. Measured against age, TCR beta diversity per million T cells decreased in a roughly linear manner.

These same records also appear under a second study, on T cells of mothers and their children. That source notes: The sample comes from 8 or 9 healthy Caucasian donors: mothers and children.

Sequencing was performed on blood. The chain joins TRBV10-3 to TRBJ1-4; D gene ambiguous. The sequence came from a woman between 40 and 50 years old in good health. The chain's CDR3 is CAITWATNEKLFF. The CDR3 DNA follows: TGTGCCATCACATGGGCAACTAATGAAAAACTGTTTTTT.